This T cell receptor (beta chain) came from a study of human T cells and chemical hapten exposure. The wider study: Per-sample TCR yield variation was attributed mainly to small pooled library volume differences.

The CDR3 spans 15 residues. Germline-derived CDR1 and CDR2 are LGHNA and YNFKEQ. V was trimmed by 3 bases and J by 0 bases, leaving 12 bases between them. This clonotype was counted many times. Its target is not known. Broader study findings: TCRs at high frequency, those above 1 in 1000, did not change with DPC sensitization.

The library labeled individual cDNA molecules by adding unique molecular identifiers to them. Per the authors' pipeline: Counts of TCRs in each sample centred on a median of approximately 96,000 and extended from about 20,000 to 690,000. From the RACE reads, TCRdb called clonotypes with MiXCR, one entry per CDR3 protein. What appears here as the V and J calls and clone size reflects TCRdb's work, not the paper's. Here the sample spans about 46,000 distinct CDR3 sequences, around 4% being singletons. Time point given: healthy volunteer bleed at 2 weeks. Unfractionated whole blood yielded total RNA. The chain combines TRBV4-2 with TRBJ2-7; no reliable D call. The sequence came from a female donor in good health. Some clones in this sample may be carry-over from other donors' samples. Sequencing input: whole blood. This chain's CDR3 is CASSQADESSYEQYF. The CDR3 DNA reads TGTGCCAGCAGCCAGGCGGACGAGAGCTCCTACGAGCAGTACTTC.